The T cell receptor (beta chain) under discussion was sequenced for a study of OX40 agonist ivuxolimab in advanced cancers. Background on the whole study: Ivuxolimab was an agonistic, fully human IgG2 monoclonal antibody directed against OX40 (CD134), a costimulatory receptor. Intravenous ivuxolimab was administered to patients every 2 weeks at six dose levels: 0.01, 0.1, 0.3, 1.5, 3 and 10 mg/kg. Of the approximately 50 patients in dose escalation, 19 had hepatocellular carcinoma, roughly 15 had melanoma, 9 had renal cell carcinoma and 9 had head and neck cancer. A male proportion of around 81% and a mean age of approximately 55 years, ranging from roughly 23 to 90, were recorded for the dose-escalation cohort. Prior anti-PD-1, anti-PD-L1 or anti-CTLA-4 therapy was permitted, and checkpoint inhibitors had been received by 30% to 40% of dose-escalation patients. Three dose-escalation patients achieved partial responses, one with hepatocellular carcinoma and two with cutaneous melanoma. The purpose of peripheral TCRbeta sequencing was to test whether ivuxolimab changed TCR sequence diversity and led to clonal T-cell expansion. The paper describes the monotherapy dose-escalation part (N ≈ 51 patients) of the phase I trial of ivuxolimab. Results the study describes overall, beyond this receptor: Clonal expansion of both CD4+ and CD8+ blood T cells was observed from baseline to week 6 at doses 0.1 to 3.0 mg/kg. Low levels of normalized T-cell clonal expansion were also shown by some nonresponding patients. Which antigens the clonally expanded peripheral T cells were specific for was not determined. After ivuxolimab, expanded clones were on average more numerous among CD8+ T cells than among CD4+ T cells. In partial responders in the 0.1-3.0 mg/kg groups, normalized peripheral clonal expansion was found to be among the lowest, especially among CD8+ T cells.

This clone was found a few times. Its antigen specificity is not known. One base away there is no much larger clone; base qualities are not given. Patients with autoimmune disease history or receiving systemic immunosuppression were excluded from the trial. In every dose cohort, peripheral blood was drawn for TCR sequencing at baseline, cycle 4 day 1, and cycle 7 day 1. The samples were taken from a phase I, first-in-human, multicenter, open-label dose-escalation trial of ivuxolimab. Adults with locally advanced or metastatic melanoma, renal cell, hepatocellular, or head and neck squamous cell carcinoma were enrolled in the trial. CD4+ and CD8+ T cells were sorted separately from peripheral blood before TCR sequencing. To sequence the TCRbeta CDR3 region, genomic DNA was isolated from the sorted cells. The immunoSEQ Assay was used to sequence the TCRbeta CDR3 regions. TCRdb took over this immuneACCESS table, retaining in-frame rearrangements with V and J assigned. Such tables are incomplete; in checked studies, under half of the missing clones stem from an unresolved V gene, and the remainder is unexplained. Recorded for this sample are around 39,000 clones; about 88% of them occurred a single time. The ten top clones hold about 4% of the sample.

From cysteine to phenylalanine, the CDR3 is 14 amino acids long. Of all the DNA, just the CDR3 is kept, 42 bases in frame from base 1. V loses 1 base, J loses 4 bases, and the germline ends lie 11 bases apart. Per the germline V gene, SGHRS is the CDR1 and YFSETQ is the CDR2. This sample comprised CD4+ or CD8+ T cells sorted from blood, obtained in a trial of the OX40 agonist ivuxolimab. The rearranged chain carries TRBV5-1 and TRBJ2-5; the D assignment is uncertain and may be TRBD1 or TRBD2, with 5 bases supporting each. The clonotype was recovered from an adult with an advanced solid tumor such as melanoma, head and neck, liver or kidney cancer. The CDR3 loop reads CASSLSTGPETQYF. The sequenced DNA: TGCGCCAGCAGCTTGTCTACGGGACCAGAGACCCAGTACTTC.